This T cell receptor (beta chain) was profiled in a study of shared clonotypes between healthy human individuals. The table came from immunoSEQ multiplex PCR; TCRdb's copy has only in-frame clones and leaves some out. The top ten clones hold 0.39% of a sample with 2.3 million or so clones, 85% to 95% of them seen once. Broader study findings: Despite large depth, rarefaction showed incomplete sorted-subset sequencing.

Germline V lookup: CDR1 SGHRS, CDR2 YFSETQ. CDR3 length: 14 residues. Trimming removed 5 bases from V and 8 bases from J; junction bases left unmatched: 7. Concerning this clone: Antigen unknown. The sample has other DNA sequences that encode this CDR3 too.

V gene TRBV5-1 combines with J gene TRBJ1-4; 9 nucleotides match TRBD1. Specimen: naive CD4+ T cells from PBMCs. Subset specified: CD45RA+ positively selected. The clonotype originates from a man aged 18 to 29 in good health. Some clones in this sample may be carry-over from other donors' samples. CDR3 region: CASSMGQGGEKLFF. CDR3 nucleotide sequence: TGCGCCAGCAGTATGGGACAGGGAGGCGAAAAACTGTTTTTT.